The entry below describes one T cell receptor (beta chain). Sequencing was performed with immunoSEQ multiplex PCR; in TCRdb, only in-frame clones are kept and a portion is missing. In the table there are some 2.4 million clones, over 85% of which are singletons. This sample stems from a study of shared clonotypes between healthy human individuals. Trimming stripped 10 bases from V and 6 bases from J, with 19 bases between. The length of the CDR3 is 14 residues. Germline CDR1 is LNHDA and CDR2 is SQIVND (reference sequence). The sequenced sample consisted of naive CD4+ T cells from PBMCs. The subset here: CD45RA+ positively selected. The clonotype originates from a man between 18 and 29 years old in good health. Some clones in this sample may be carry-over from other donors' samples. The rearrangement links TRBV19 to TRBJ2-1; possibly TRBD2 for D (6 bases). The CDR3 reads CATGSRLGRNEQFF. The CDR3 DNA is TGTGCCACCGGATCTCGACTAGGACGCAATGAGCAGTTCTTC.